The 9 T cell receptor beta chains given below trace back to one sample, sequenced in a study of Ad26.COV2.S vaccination and SARS-CoV-2 variants. Stated treatment: about 20 received Ad26.COV2.S at low or high dose, single or two shots; about 5 received placebo; per-sample allocation not given. Material that was analyzed had been drawn on day 63 after the first vaccine or placebo injection. Clones were read by immunoSEQ multiplex PCR, and TCRdb kept only the in-frame ones, dropping some. The profile shows about 350,000 clones, roughly 84% of them singletons. Sample: peripheral blood, taken in a trial of Ad26.COV2.S vaccine versus placebo. These receptors all stem from a person aged 18-60 years who received the Ad26.COV2.S COVID-19 vaccine or a placebo.

The V gene is TRBV15, the J gene TRBJ1-2; unclear D gene. The V end was cut by 2 bases, the J end by 7 bases, with 17 bases between. Germline V gene data show CDR1 as LNHNV and CDR2 as YYDKDF (reference sequence). CDR3 length: 15 residues. The CDR3 sequence: CATSRNPGIISGYTF. DNA of the CDR3: TGTGCCACCAGCAGAAACCCAGGAATCATAAGTGGCTACACCTTC.

This clone has only one observation. The genes are TRBV6-4 and TRBJ2-3; TRBD2 aligns across 9 bases. The V segment lost 2 bases and the J segment 2 bases; nucleotides outside the gene matches: 2. Germline V lookup: CDR1 MRHNA, CDR2 SNTAGT. The CDR3 runs to 15 residues. CDR3 coding DNA: TGTGCCAGCAGTGACCTAGCGGGGACCACAGATACGCAGTATTTT. Translated, it gives CASSDLAGTTDTQYF.

As DNA, the CDR3 is TGTGCCAGTAGGCCGACAGGGCGGGAGACCCAGTACTTC. As protein: CASRPTGRETQYF. The chain carries TRBV19 and TRBJ2-5; TRBD1 matches 7 bases. CDR3 size: 13 residues. V shed 6 bases and J 5 bases; nucleotides not matched to a gene: 6. Germline V gene sequence: CDR1 LNHDA, CDR2 SQIVND (reference sequence).

The chain is built from TRBV7-9 and TRBJ1-1; D gene uncertain. V lost 0 bases and J lost 7, with 6 bases in between. Germline V gene data show CDR1 as SEHNR and CDR2 as FQNEAQ (reference sequence). The CDR3 covers 12 residues. Written as DNA, the CDR3 is TGTGCCAGCAGCTTAGCCACCGGTGAAGCTTTCTTT. Translation: CASSLATGEAFF.

V usage is TRBV30 and J usage is TRBJ1-6; D might be TRBD1 (5 bases). V lost 6 bases and J 7 bases, leaving 13 bases between the germline ends. This CDR3 has 13 residues. Germline CDR1 and CDR2: GTSNPN and SVGIG (reference sequence). CDR3 in amino acids: CACSDKRNSPLHF. CDR3 sequence (DNA): TGTGCCTGTTCGGACAAAAGGAATTCACCCCTCCACTTT. Combining the CDR3 with reference TRBV30 and TRBJ1-6 gives the whole variable domain SQTIHQWPATLVQPVGSPLSLECTVEGTSNPNLYWYRQAAGRGLQLLFYSVGIGQISSEVPQNLSASRPQDRQFILSSKKLLLSDSGFYLCACSDKRNSPLHFGNGTRLTVT.

This sequence joins TRBV2 and TRBJ1-4, with D maybe TRBD1 (6 bases). Trimming removed 5 bases from V and 3 bases from J, with 13 bases in between. Germline values: CDR1 SNHLY, CDR2 FYNNEI. The CDR3 length is 15 residues. CDR3 loop: CASSQGGAANEKLFF. The CDR3 bases are TGTGCCAGCAGTCAAGGGGGGGCGGCTAATGAAAAACTGTTTTTT.

V and J are TRBV4-1 and TRBJ1-2; D ambiguous. The CDR3 is 17 amino acids. The germline gives CDR1 MGHRA, CDR2 YSYEKL. The ends were cut back, 1 base at V and 8 bases at J, with 23 bases in the middle. The CDR3 region is CASSQGGSYPPPGGYTF. CDR3 sequence (DNA): TGCGCCAGCAGCCAAGGAGGTTCTTATCCTCCTCCGGGAGGCTACACCTTC.

The rearrangement uses TRBV4-3 and TRBJ1-2; D uncertain. V was clipped by 0 bases and J by 9 bases, with 11 bases between them. The CDR3 is 13 amino acids. Germline V gene lookup returns CDR1 LGHNA and CDR2 YSLEER. CDR3 residues: CASSQEVEVSYTF. The CDR3 region has the DNA TGCGCCAGCAGCCAAGAAGTAGAAGTGAGCTACACCTTC.

The chain employs TRBV9 and TRBJ2-6; D is unresolved. Per the germline V gene, CDR1 is SGDLS and CDR2 is YYNGEE. The ends were cut back, 3 bases at V and 0 bases at J, with 4 bases in the middle. This CDR3 is 14 amino acids long. The CDR3 DNA reads TGTGCCAGCAGCGCCCTCTCTGGGGCCAACGTCCTGACTTTC. It is translated as CASSALSGANVLTF.